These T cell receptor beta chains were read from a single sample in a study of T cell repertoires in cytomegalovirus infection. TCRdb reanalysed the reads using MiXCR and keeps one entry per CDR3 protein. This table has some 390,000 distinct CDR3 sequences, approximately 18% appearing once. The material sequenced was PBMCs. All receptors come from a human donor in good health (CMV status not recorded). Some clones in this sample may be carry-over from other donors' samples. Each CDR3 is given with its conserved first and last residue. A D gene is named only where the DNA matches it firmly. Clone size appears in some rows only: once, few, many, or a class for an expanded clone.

cdr3_nt: TGCAGTGCCCCCCAAGGGGACTACGAGCAGTACTTC
cdr3_aa: CSAPQGDYEQYF
d_call: NA
clone_size: many
j_call: TRBJ2-7
v_call: TRBV20-1

cdr3_nt: TGTGCCAGCAGCCCCTCGCCGGGGGCCATATTGAACACTGAAGCTTTCTTT
cdr3_aa: CASSPSPGAILNTEAFF
d_call: NA
clone_size: many
j_call: TRBJ1-1
v_call: TRBV7-8

cdr3_nt: TGCAGTGCTAGTGTCTGGCAGAATGAGCAGTTCTTC
cdr3_aa: CSASVWQNEQFF
d_call: NA
clone_size: NA
j_call: TRBJ2-1
v_call: TRBV20-1

cdr3_nt: TGTGCCAGCTCCCGGGTAGCAACTAAGACCCAGTACTTC
cdr3_aa: CASSRVATKTQYF
d_call: NA
clone_size: many
j_call: TRBJ2-5
v_call: TRBV12-3/TRBV12-4

cdr3_nt: TGTGCCAGCAGTTTCACCCGCTACGAGCAGTACTTC
cdr3_aa: CASSFTRYEQYF
d_call: NA
clone_size: NA
j_call: TRBJ2-7
v_call: TRBV28

cdr3_nt: TGTGCCAGCATAGGAGGGGGCAATCAGCCCCAGCATTTT
cdr3_aa: CASIGGGNQPQHF
d_call: NA
clone_size: few
j_call: TRBJ1-5
v_call: TRBV6-1

cdr3_nt: TGTGCCAGCAGTTACGCAGGCGGATTGCAGTATTTT
cdr3_aa: CASSYAGGLQYF
d_call: NA
clone_size: NA
j_call: TRBJ2-3
v_call: TRBV6-8

cdr3_nt: TGTGCCAGCAGCCGGACAGGGGTCACCGGGGAGCTGTTTTTT
cdr3_aa: CASSRTGVTGELFF
d_call: TRBD1
clone_size: many
j_call: TRBJ2-2
v_call: TRBV7-2

cdr3_nt: TGTGCCAGCAGCCACTTCAGGGATGGCTACACCTTC
cdr3_aa: CASSHFRDGYTF
d_call: NA
clone_size: NA
j_call: TRBJ1-2
v_call: TRBV3-1

cdr3_nt: TGTGCCAGCAGCGGGGACATTTACACTGAAGCTTTCTTT
cdr3_aa: CASSGDIYTEAFF
d_call: NA
clone_size: many
j_call: TRBJ1-1
v_call: TRBV7-8

cdr3_nt: TGCAGCGTCCGGGGCGCCTACGAGCAGTACTTC
cdr3_aa: CSVRGAYEQYF
d_call: NA
clone_size: NA
j_call: TRBJ2-7
v_call: TRBV29-1

cdr3_nt: TGTGCCAGCAGCCAGGAAACAGGGGGAAGCGGATTCACTGAAGCTTTCTTT
cdr3_aa: CASSQETGGSGFTEAFF
d_call: TRBD1
clone_size: once
j_call: TRBJ1-1
v_call: TRBV4-1

cdr3_nt: TGCAGTGCTAGAAGGGGCGCAGATACGCAGTATTTT
cdr3_aa: CSARRGADTQYF
d_call: NA
clone_size: NA
j_call: TRBJ2-3
v_call: TRBV20-1

cdr3_nt: TGTGCCAGCAGCGCCGCGGGCGGGGGCTCCTACGAGCAGTACTTC
cdr3_aa: CASSAAGGGSYEQYF
d_call: TRBD2
clone_size: many
j_call: TRBJ2-7
v_call: TRBV6-6

cdr3_nt: TGTGCCAGCACCCAAAACCGGATGAGGCCTACAGTCGCCGGTCAGCCCCAGCATTTT
cdr3_aa: CASTQNRMRPTVAGQPQHF
d_call: NA
clone_size: few
j_call: TRBJ1-5
v_call: TRBV7-8

cdr3_nt: TGTGCCAGCAGCCTCGATTCACGGACTAGCGGTTACAACTCCTACAATGAGCAGTTCTTC
cdr3_aa: CASSLDSRTSGYNSYNEQFF
d_call: TRBD2
clone_size: few
j_call: TRBJ2-1
v_call: TRBV4-1

cdr3_nt: TGCAGCGTTGCAGCGAGCTCCTACAATGAGCAGTTCTTC
cdr3_aa: CSVAASSYNEQFF
d_call: NA
clone_size: NA
j_call: TRBJ2-1
v_call: TRBV29-1

cdr3_nt: TGTGCCAGCAGTTTCTTGAACTATGGCTACACCTTC
cdr3_aa: CASSFLNYGYTF
d_call: NA
clone_size: NA
j_call: TRBJ1-2
v_call: TRBV12-3/TRBV12-4

cdr3_nt: TGTGCCAGCAGCTCCCGACTACCACCCTACGAGCAGTACTTC
cdr3_aa: CASSSRLPPYEQYF
d_call: NA
clone_size: few
j_call: TRBJ2-7
v_call: TRBV11-2

cdr3_nt: TGTGCCGGGGCCTTAGGGACAGGGAACTACGAGCAGTACTTC
cdr3_aa: CAGALGTGNYEQYF
d_call: TRBD1
clone_size: NA
j_call: TRBJ2-7
v_call: TRBV7-2

cdr3_nt: TGTGCCAGCAGCCAGCCCGGGACGGGATACTACGAGCAGTACTTC
cdr3_aa: CASSQPGTGYYEQYF
d_call: NA
clone_size: few
j_call: TRBJ2-7
v_call: TRBV11-2

cdr3_nt: TGTGCCACCAGGGGCTCCGGGAGAAGCACAGATACGCAGTATTTT
cdr3_aa: CATRGSGRSTDTQYF
d_call: NA
clone_size: NA
j_call: TRBJ2-3
v_call: TRBV24-1

cdr3_nt: TGTGCCAGCAGTCCCCGTCGTACAGTCAACAATGAGCAGTTCTTC
cdr3_aa: CASSPRRTVNNEQFF
d_call: NA
clone_size: few
j_call: TRBJ2-1
v_call: TRBV27